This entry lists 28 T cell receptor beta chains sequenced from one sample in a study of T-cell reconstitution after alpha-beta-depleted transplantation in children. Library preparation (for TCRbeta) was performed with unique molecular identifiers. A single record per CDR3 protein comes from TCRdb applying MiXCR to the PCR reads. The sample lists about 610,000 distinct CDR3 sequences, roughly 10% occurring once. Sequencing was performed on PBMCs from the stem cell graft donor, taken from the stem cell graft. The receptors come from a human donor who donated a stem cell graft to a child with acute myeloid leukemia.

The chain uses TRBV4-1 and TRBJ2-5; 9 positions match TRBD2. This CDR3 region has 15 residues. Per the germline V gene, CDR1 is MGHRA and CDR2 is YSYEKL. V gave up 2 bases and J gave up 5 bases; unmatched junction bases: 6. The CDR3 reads CASSQKGLAYETQYF. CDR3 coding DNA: TGCGCCAGCAGCCAAAAGGGACTAGCTTACGAGACCCAGTACTTC.

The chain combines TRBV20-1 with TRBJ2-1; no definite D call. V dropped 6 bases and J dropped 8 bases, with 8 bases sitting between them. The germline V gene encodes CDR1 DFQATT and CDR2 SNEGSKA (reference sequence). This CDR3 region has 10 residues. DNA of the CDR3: TGCAGTGCCGTAGAGTATGAGCAGTTCTTC. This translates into CSAVEYEQFF.

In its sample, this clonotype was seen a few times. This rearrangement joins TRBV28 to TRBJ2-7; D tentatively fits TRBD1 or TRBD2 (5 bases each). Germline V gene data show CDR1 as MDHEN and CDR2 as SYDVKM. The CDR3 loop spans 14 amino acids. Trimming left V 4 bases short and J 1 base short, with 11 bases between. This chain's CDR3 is CASSSPGRSYEQYF. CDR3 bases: TGTGCCAGCAGTTCTCCAGGGAGATCCTACGAGCAGTACTTC.

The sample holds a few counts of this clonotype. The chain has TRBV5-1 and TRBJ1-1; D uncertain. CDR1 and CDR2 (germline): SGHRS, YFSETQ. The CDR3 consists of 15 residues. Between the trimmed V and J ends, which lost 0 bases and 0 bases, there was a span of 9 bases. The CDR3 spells CASSLDGVMNTEAFF. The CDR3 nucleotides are TGCGCCAGCAGCTTGGATGGGGTTATGAACACTGAAGCTTTCTTT.

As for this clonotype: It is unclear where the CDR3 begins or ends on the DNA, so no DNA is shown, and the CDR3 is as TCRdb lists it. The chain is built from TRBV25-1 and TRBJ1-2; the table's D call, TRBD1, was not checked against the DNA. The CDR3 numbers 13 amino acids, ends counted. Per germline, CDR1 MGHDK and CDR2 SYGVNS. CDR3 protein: CASILGETYGYTF.

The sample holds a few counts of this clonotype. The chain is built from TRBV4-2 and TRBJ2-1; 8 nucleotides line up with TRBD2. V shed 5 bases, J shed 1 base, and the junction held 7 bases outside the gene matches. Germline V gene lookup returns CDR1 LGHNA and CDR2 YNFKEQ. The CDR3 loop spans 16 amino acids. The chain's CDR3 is CASSVWTSQSYNEQFF. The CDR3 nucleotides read TGTGCCAGCAGCGTATGGACTAGCCAATCCTACAATGAGCAGTTCTTC.

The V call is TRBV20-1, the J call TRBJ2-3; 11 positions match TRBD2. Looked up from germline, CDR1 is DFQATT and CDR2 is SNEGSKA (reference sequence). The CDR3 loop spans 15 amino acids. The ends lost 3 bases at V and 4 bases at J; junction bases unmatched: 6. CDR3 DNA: TGCAGTGCTAGTACTAGCGGGGGCCTCGCAGATACGCAGTATTTT. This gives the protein CSASTSGGLADTQYF.

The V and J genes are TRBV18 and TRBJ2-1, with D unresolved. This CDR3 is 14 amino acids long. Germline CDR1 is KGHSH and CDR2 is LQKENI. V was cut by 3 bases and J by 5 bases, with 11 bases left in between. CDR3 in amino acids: CASSPMGSNNEQFF. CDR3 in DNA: TGTGCCAGCTCACCTATGGGGTCGAACAATGAGCAGTTCTTC. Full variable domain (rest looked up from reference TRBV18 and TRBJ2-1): NAGVMQNPRHLVRRRGQEARLRCSPMKGHSHVYWYRQLPEEGLKFMVYLQKENIIDESGMPKERFSAEFPKEGPSILRIQQVVRGDSAAYFCASSPMGSNNEQFFGPGTRLTVL.

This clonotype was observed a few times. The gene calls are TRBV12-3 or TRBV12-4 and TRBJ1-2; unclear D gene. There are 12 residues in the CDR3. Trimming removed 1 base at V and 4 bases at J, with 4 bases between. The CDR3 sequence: CASSLESYGYTF. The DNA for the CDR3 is TGTGCCAGCAGTTTAGAGTCCTATGGCTACACCTTC.

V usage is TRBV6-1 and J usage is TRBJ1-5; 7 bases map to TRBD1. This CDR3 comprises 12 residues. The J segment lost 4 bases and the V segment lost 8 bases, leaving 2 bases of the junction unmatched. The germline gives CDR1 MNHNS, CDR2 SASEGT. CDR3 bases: TGTGCCAGCCAACAGGGGAATCAGCCCCAGCATTTT. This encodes CASQQGNQPQHF.

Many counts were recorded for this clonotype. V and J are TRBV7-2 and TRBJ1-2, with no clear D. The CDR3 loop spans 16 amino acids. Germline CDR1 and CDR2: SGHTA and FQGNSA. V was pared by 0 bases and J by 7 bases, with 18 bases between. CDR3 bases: TGTGCCAGCAGCTTAGCGCTATCGGGGAGGATGGGTGGCTACACCTTC. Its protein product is CASSLALSGRMGGYTF.

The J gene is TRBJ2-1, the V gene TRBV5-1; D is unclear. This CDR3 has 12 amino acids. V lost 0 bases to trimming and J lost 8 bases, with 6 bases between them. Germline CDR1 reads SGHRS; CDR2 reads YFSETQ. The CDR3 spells CASSLAPDEQFF. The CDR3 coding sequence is TGCGCCAGCAGCTTGGCCCCCGATGAGCAGTTCTTC.

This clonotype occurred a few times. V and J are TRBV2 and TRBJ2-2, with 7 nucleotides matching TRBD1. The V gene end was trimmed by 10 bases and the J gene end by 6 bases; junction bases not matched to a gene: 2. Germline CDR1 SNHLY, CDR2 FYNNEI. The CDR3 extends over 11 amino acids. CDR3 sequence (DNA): TGTGCCACCAGGGGGTCCGGGGAGCTGTTTTTT. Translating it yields CATRGSGELFF.

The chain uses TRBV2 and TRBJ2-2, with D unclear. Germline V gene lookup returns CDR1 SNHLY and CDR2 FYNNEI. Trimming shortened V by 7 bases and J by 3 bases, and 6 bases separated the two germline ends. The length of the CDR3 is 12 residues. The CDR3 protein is CASKEDTGELFF. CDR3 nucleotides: TGTGCCAGCAAAGAGGACACCGGGGAGCTGTTTTTT.

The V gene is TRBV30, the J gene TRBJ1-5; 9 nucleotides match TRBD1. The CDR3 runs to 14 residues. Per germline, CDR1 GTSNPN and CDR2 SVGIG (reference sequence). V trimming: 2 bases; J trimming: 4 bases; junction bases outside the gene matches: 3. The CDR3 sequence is CAWSRDRGNQPQHF. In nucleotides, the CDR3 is TGTGCCTGGAGTCGCGACAGGGGGAATCAGCCCCAGCATTTT.

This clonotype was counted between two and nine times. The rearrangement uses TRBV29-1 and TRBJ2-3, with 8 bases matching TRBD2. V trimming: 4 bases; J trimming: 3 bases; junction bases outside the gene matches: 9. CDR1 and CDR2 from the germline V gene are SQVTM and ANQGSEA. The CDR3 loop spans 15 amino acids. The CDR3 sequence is CSVGGGTLITDTQYF. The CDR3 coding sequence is TGCAGCGTTGGCGGGGGGACACTTATTACAGATACGCAGTATTTT.

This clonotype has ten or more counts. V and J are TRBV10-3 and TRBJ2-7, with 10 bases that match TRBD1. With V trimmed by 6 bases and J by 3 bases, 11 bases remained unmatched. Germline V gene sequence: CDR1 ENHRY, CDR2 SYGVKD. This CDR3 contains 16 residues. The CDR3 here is CAISRNARDRGYEQYF. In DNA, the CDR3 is TGTGCCATCAGCCGTAACGCCCGGGACAGGGGCTACGAGCAGTACTTC.

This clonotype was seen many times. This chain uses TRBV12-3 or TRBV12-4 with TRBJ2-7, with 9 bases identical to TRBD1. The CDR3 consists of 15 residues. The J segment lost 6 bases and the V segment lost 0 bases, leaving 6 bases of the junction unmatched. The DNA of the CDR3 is TGTGCCAGCAGTTTAGCGCGAGACAGGGGGTTCGAGCAGTACTTC. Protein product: CASSLARDRGFEQYF.

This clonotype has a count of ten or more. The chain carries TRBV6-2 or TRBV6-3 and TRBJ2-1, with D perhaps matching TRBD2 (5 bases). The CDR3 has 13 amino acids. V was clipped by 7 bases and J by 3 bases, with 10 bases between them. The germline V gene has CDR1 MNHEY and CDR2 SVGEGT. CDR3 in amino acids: CASKLGSYNEQFF. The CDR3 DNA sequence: TGTGCCAGCAAACTGGGGAGCTACAATGAGCAGTTCTTC.

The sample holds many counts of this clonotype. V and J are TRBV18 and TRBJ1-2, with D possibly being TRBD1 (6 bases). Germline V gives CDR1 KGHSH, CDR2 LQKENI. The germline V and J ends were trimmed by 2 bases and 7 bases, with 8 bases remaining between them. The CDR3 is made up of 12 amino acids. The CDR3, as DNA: TGTGCCAGCTCACCAGGACAGCTTGGCTACACCTTC. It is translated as CASSPGQLGYTF.

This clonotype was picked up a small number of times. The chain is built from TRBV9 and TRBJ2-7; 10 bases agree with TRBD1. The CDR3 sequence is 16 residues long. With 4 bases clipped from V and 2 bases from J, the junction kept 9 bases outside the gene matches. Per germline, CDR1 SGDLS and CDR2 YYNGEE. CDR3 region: CASSPTPGTGAYEQYF. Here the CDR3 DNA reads TGTGCCAGCAGCCCAACTCCCGGGACAGGGGCCTACGAGCAGTACTTC.

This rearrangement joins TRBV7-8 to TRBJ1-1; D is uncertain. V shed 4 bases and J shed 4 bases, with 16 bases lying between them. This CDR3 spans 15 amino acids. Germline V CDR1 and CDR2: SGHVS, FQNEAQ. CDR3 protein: CASSSYPREGTEAFF. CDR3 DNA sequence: TGTGCCAGCAGCTCATACCCCCGAGAGGGCACTGAAGCTTTCTTT.

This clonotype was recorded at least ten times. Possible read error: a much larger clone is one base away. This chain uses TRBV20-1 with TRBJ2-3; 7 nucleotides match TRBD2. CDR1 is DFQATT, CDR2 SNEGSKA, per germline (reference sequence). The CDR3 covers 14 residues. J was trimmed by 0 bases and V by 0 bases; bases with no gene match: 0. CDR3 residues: CSARDGRSTDTQYF. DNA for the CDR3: TGCAGTGCTAGAGACGGGAGGAGCACAGATACGCAGTATTTT.

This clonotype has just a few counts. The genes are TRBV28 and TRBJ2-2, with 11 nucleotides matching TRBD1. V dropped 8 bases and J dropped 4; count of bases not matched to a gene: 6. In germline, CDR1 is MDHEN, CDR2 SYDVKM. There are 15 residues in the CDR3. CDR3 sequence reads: CASVPGTGGTGELFF. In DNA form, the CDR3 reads TGTGCCAGCGTTCCCGGGACAGGGGGCACCGGGGAGCTGTTTTTT.

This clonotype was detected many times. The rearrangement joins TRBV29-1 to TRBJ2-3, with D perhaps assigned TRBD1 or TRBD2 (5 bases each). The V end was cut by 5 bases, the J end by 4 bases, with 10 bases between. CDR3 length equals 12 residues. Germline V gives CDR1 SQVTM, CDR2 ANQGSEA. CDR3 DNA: TGCAGCGTTTCCCTGGGGGCAGATACGCAGTATTTT. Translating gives CSVSLGADTQYF.

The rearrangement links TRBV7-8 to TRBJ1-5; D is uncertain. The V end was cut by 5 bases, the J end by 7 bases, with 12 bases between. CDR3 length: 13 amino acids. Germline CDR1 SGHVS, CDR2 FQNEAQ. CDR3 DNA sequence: TGTGCCAGCAGCCCCCGGATGAGGCAGCCCCAGCATTTT. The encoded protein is CASSPRMRQPQHF.

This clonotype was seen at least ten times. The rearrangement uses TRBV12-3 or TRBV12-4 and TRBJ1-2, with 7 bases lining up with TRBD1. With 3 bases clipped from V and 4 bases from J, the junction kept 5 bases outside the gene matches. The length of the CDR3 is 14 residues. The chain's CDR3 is CASSLRDSIYGYTF. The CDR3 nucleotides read TGTGCCAGCAGTTTGAGGGACAGCATCTATGGCTACACCTTC.

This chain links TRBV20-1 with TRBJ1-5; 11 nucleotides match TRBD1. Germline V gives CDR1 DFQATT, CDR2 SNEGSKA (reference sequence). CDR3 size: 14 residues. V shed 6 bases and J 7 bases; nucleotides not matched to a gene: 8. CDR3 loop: CSAVDRGRGQPQHF. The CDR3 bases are TGCAGTGCCGTGGACAGGGGGCGAGGGCAGCCCCAGCATTTT.